This T cell receptor beta chain is from a study of T cell repertoires in cytomegalovirus infection. Overall study: An indication of both CMV infection and matching HLA type came from public TCR beta signatures. Points from the study as a whole: Dominant in the ex vivo response were TCR beta clonotypes restricted by HLA-C and specific for CMV. CMV carriers having the relevant HLA were flagged by cumulative public TCR beta family frequency.

The sample holds a few counts of this clonotype. Its matching antigen is unknown. Each CDR3 protein gets one entry after TCRdb re-called the reads with MiXCR. The sample lists around 530,000 distinct CDR3 sequences, roughly 29% occurring once. The germline V gene encodes CDR1 SEHNR and CDR2 FQNEAQ (reference sequence). This CDR3 contains 15 residues. V trimming: 5 bases; J trimming: 6 bases; junction bases outside the gene matches: 10. The TCR was taken from a human donor in good health (CMV status not recorded). Some clones in this sample may be carry-over from other donors' samples. The specimen was PBMCs. V is TRBV7-9 and J is TRBJ1-2; TRBD1 matches at 9 bases. This CDR3 reads CASSTGQGTVHGYTF. In DNA form, the CDR3 reads TGTGCCAGCAGCACAGGACAGGGGACGGTGCATGGCTACACCTTC.